Detailed here is one TCR beta chain. TCRdb reprocessed the 5' RACE reads with MiXCR, giving one entry per CDR3 protein. The table shows about 400,000 distinct CDR3 sequences, with under 25% occurring only once. The source of the sample is a study of T-cell memory formation after mild COVID-19. The source of this sequence is an adult woman who had mild COVID-19 (a few samples of this study predate the infection). Cell type and time point are not known. Sequenced input: PBMCs or a T cell subset sorted from them (not recorded which).

CDR3 sequence: CASSQDSPRSQPQHF. In DNA form, the CDR3 reads TGCGCCAGCAGCCAAGATAGTCCGCGTAGCCAGCCCCAGCATTTT. The V call is TRBV4-1, the J call TRBJ1-5; unclear D gene. V was pared by 0 bases and J by 7 bases, with 13 bases between. The germline V gene has CDR1 MGHRA and CDR2 YSYEKL. This CDR3 spans 15 amino acids.